Below, 31 T cell receptor beta chains from the same sample are listed, as sequenced in a study of blood T cell repertoires in COVID-19. Here immunoSEQ multiplex PCR was the method, and the copy in TCRdb shows in-frame clones only, minus some. The table has about 180,000 clones, roughly 86% seen once. Input material: peripheral blood. Receptors were obtained from a man aged 50 to 60 with active or convalescent COVID-19.

This chain connects TRBV7-2 to TRBJ1-4, with 10 bases that match TRBD1. The CDR3 is 14 residues long. Looked up from germline, CDR1 is SGHTA and CDR2 is FQGNSA. The trim removed 5 bases at V and 6 bases at J, leaving 3 bases unmatched. The CDR3 region has the DNA TGTGCCAGCAGCCGGGACAGGGGTGATGAAAAACTGTTTTTT. This gives the protein CASSRDRGDEKLFF.

The rearrangement joins TRBV19 to TRBJ2-7; 8 bases fit TRBD1. Germline assignment: CDR1 LNHDA and CDR2 SQIVND (reference sequence). V was clipped by 9 bases and J by 5 bases; unmatched bases: 12. This CDR3 has 14 amino acids. The CDR3 sequence is CASHDGTGDHEQYF. As DNA, the CDR3 is TGTGCCAGCCACGACGGGACAGGTGACCACGAGCAGTACTTC. Filled out from reference TRBV19 and TRBJ2-7, the complete variable domain reads DGGITQSPKYLFRKEGQNVTLSCEQNLNHDAMYWYRQDPGQGLRLIYYSQIVNDFQKGDIAEGYSVSREKKESFPLTVTSAQKNPTAFYLCASHDGTGDHEQYFGPGTRLTVT.

This chain connects TRBV30 to TRBJ2-5, with TRBD2 matching 8 bases. Germline CDR1 reads GTSNPN; CDR2 reads SVGIG (reference sequence). V shed 2 bases, J shed 0 bases, and the junction held 5 bases outside the gene matches. This CDR3 comprises 15 residues. DNA of the CDR3: TGTGCCTGGAGTTGGAGCGGGAGCTACCAAGAGACCCAGTACTTC. Amino acid sequence: CAWSWSGSYQETQYF.

V gene TRBV9 combines with J gene TRBJ1-3, with a possible D match to TRBD1 (5 bases). CDR3 size: 16 residues. Trimming left V 4 bases short and J 1 base short, with 15 bases between. Germline loops: CDR1 SGDLS, CDR2 YYNGEE. The CDR3 DNA is TGTGCCAGCAGCAACGTGGGGGGGACTTCTGGAAACACCATATATTTT. It codes for CASSNVGGTSGNTIYF.

The chain links TRBV5-6 to TRBJ1-2; 9 bases map to TRBD1. With 0 bases clipped from V and 7 bases from J, the junction kept 7 bases outside the gene matches. The CDR3 runs to 15 residues. CDR1 SGHDT and CDR2 YYEEEE come from the germline V gene. CDR3 amino acids: CASSLGGTGGIGYTF. Here the CDR3 DNA reads TGTGCCAGCAGCTTGGGAGGAACAGGGGGCATTGGCTACACCTTC.

The rearrangement uses TRBV11-3 and TRBJ1-1; D remains unclear. Trimming took 5 bases from V and 6 from J, leaving 10 bases between them. CDR1 and CDR2 (germline): SGHNT, YENEEA. The CDR3 consists of 12 residues. In nucleotides, the CDR3 is TGTGCCAGCAGCAGACATGGTTCTGAAGCTTTCTTT. This codes for CASSRHGSEAFF.

The CDR3 nucleotides read TGTGCCAGTAGTATGGGTGACACCTTGAAGGTTCAGTACTTC. As protein: CASSMGDTLKVQYF. This chain links TRBV19 with TRBJ2-4, with D hard to call. Germline CDR1 and CDR2: LNHDA and SQIVND (reference sequence). Trimming stripped 3 bases from V and 11 bases from J, with 17 bases between. There are 14 residues in the CDR3. Looking up the rest from reference TRBV19 and TRBJ2-4 gives the full variable domain: DGGITQSPKYLFRKEGQNVTLSCEQNLNHDAMYWYRQDPGQGLRLIYYSQIVNDFQKGDIAEGYSVSREKKESFPLTVTSAQKNPTAFYLCASSMGDTLKVQYFGAGTRLSVL.

The rearrangement links TRBV29-1 to TRBJ1-4; possible D gene TRBD1, 6 bases. The CDR3 sequence is 11 residues long. Trimming removed 8 bases from V and 7 bases from J, with 11 bases in between. Germline lookup yields CDR1 SQVTM and CDR2 ANQGSEA. CDR3 in amino acids: CSSGEGEKLFF. DNA of the CDR3: TGCAGCTCAGGGGAAGGTGAAAAACTGTTTTTT.

This chain connects TRBV14 to TRBJ2-7; maybe TRBD2 (5 bases). The V gene lost 5 bases and the J gene lost 2 bases, with 19 bases spanning the gap. Germline V gene lookup returns CDR1 SGHDN and CDR2 FVKESK. The CDR3 contains 16 residues. This chain's CDR3 is CASSGAASDSPYEQYF. CDR3 nucleotides: TGTGCCAGCAGCGGAGCGGCGTCGGATTCCCCCTACGAGCAGTACTTC.

This sequence joins TRBV4-1 and TRBJ1-5; maybe TRBD1 (6 bases). The CDR3 runs 19 residues. The germline V gene encodes CDR1 MGHRA and CDR2 YSYEKL. Trimming left V 0 bases short and J 0 bases short, with 18 bases between. CDR3 region: CASSQEASRGLLSNQPQHF. As DNA, the CDR3 is TGCGCCAGCAGCCAAGAAGCGTCCAGGGGCCTCCTTAGCAATCAGCCCCAGCATTTT.

The chain carries TRBV6-2 or TRBV6-3 and TRBJ1-5; tentatively, D is TRBD1 (5 bases). The CDR3 spans 16 residues. The germline V and J ends were trimmed by 4 bases and 1 base, with 14 bases remaining between them. Germline CDR1 reads MNHEY; CDR2 reads SVGEGT. The DNA of the CDR3 is TGTGCCAGCAGTTGGGTAGGGGTTGCGAGCAATCAGCCCCAGCATTTT. Amino acid sequence: CASSWVGVASNQPQHF.

This clone was seen a handful of times. This chain connects TRBV20-1 to TRBJ2-1; possibly TRBD2 for D (5 bases). CDR3 length: 11 amino acids. Germline CDR1 is DFQATT and CDR2 is SNEGSKA (reference sequence). V was cut by 6 bases and J by 9 bases, with 12 bases left in between. CDR3 loop: CSAEASSEQFF. The DNA of the CDR3 is TGCAGTGCGGAAGCTAGCAGTGAGCAGTTCTTC.

The genes are TRBV7-3 and TRBJ2-7, with D hard to call. Between the trimmed V and J ends, which lost 1 base and 3 bases, there was a span of 7 bases. CDR3 size: 13 residues. Germline V lookup: CDR1 SGHTA, CDR2 FQGTGA. The CDR3 bases are TGTGCCAGCAGCTTAAGAGGCGTCTACGAGCAGTACTTC. As protein: CASSLRGVYEQYF.

The gene calls are TRBV9 and TRBJ1-1; D is possibly TRBD1 (5 bases). Deletions cut 0 bases from V and 1 base from J, with 7 bases between. The length of the CDR3 is 14 residues. The germline CDR1 and CDR2 sequences are SGDLS and YYNGEE. CDR3 protein: CASSVATGNTEAFF. CDR3 coding DNA: TGTGCCAGCAGCGTAGCTACAGGGAACACTGAAGCTTTCTTT.

The chain carries TRBV6-5 and TRBJ1-2; 7 nucleotides agree with TRBD1. J gave up 4 bases and V 2 bases, and 1 base lay outside the gene matches. CDR1 is MNHEY, CDR2 SVGAGI, per germline. The CDR3 contains 13 residues. CDR3 nucleotides: TGTGCCAGCAGTTACCGGGACAGCTATGGCTACACCTTC. As protein: CASSYRDSYGYTF.

The CDR3 nucleotides read TGTGCCAGCAGTGAAGCGCTCGGAGGGGCCAGAGAGACCCAGTACTTC. This codes for CASSEALGGARETQYF. The chain joins TRBV2 to TRBJ2-5; D is perhaps TRBD2 (6 bases). CDR1 is SNHLY and CDR2 is FYNNEI in the germline V gene. CDR3 length equals 16 residues. The V end lost 0 bases, the J end lost 4 bases, and 15 bases lay between the germline ends.

This chain connects TRBV24-1 to TRBJ2-7; TRBD1 agrees at 8 bases. Germline CDR1 and CDR2: KGHDR and SFDVKD. CDR3 length: 16 residues. V gave up 3 bases and J gave up 1 base; unmatched junction bases: 7. In nucleotides, the CDR3 is TGTGCCACCAGTGATACCGGGACAGGAGGGTCCTACGAGCAGTACTTC. Amino acid sequence: CATSDTGTGGSYEQYF.

The genes are TRBV7-2 and TRBJ2-3, with 7 bases that match TRBD2. The V segment lost 0 bases and the J segment 2 bases; nucleotides outside the gene matches: 5. CDR1 SGHTA and CDR2 FQGNSA come from the germline V gene. This CDR3 has 16 residues. For the CDR3, the DNA is TGTGCCAGCAGCTTAGCGCAAGCGGGAAACACAGATACGCAGTATTTT. Its protein product is CASSLAQAGNTDTQYF.

The CDR3, as DNA: TGTGCCACCAGTGATACGGCGAGGACAGGGCTCACAGATACGCAGTATTTT. It is translated as CATSDTARTGLTDTQYF. The chain carries TRBV24-1 and TRBJ2-3, with TRBD1 matching 8 bases. CDR3 size: 17 residues. The germline gives CDR1 KGHDR, CDR2 SFDVKD. The junction had 9 bases not matched to a gene; V was cut back by 3 bases and J by 2 bases.

The CDR3 loop is CASSFMDSLGYTF. CDR3 sequence (DNA): TGTGCCAGCAGCTTCATGGACTCGCTCGGCTACACCTTC. The gene calls are TRBV7-2 and TRBJ1-2, with no clear D. CDR3 length: 13 amino acids. Germline CDR1 and CDR2: SGHTA and FQGNSA. Between the trimmed V and J ends, which lost 3 bases and 8 bases, there was a span of 13 bases.

Only a few counts were recorded for this clone. J is TRBJ2-1 and V is TRBV30, with TRBD2 matching over 7 bases. Germline V CDR1 and CDR2: GTSNPN, SVGIG (reference sequence). Germline trimming cut 2 bases from V and 0 bases from J; bases unmatched to any gene: 4. This CDR3 has 15 amino acids. The chain's CDR3 is CAWSTGTISYNEQFF. As DNA, the CDR3 is TGTGCCTGGAGTACCGGGACTATCTCCTACAATGAGCAGTTCTTC.

This clone was found a few times. This chain connects TRBV19 to TRBJ1-1; D is perhaps TRBD1 (6 bases). The V and J ends lost 3 bases and 10 bases respectively, with 12 bases between them. Germline V CDR1 and CDR2: LNHDA, SQIVND (reference sequence). The CDR3 is 12 amino acids. CDR3 bases: TGTGCCAGTAGTATGGGGGCCGAGGGAGCTTTCTTT. Its translation: CASSMGAEGAFF.

The V gene is TRBV5-5, the J gene TRBJ2-1, with 9 positions matching TRBD2. The length of the CDR3 is 16 residues. The junction had 10 bases not matched to a gene; V was cut back by 5 bases and J by 4 bases. The V gene's germline CDR1 is SGHKS and CDR2 YYEKEE (reference sequence). For the CDR3, the DNA is TGTGCCAGCAGTCGTACGAGCGGGGGGTTTTACAATGAGCAGTTCTTC. It is translated as CASSRTSGGFYNEQFF.

The rearrangement uses TRBV29-1 and TRBJ1-2, with D possibly TRBD1 on 6 matching bases. V was clipped by 2 bases and J by 5 bases, with 21 bases between them. Germline CDR1 is SQVTM and CDR2 is ANQGSEA. The CDR3 is 16 residues long. The CDR3 region has the DNA TGCAGCGTTGAACCGGGGGGCAGGCGTCTGGGATATGGCTACACCTTC. It yields the protein CSVEPGGRRLGYGYTF.

This clone came up a few times. The chain couples TRBV9 to TRBJ1-6; TRBD1 agrees at 8 bases. CDR1 is SGDLS, CDR2 YYNGEE, per germline. V shed 3 bases, J shed 3 bases, and the junction held 5 bases outside the gene matches. CDR3 length equals 16 residues. As DNA, the CDR3 is TGTGCCAGCAGCGATGGACAGGGAGGCTATAATTCACCCCTCCACTTT. Translation: CASSDGQGGYNSPLHF. Full variable domain (rest looked up from reference TRBV9 and TRBJ1-6): DSGVTQTPKHLITATGQRVTLRCSPRSGDLSVYWYQQSLDQGLQFLIQYYNGEERAKGNILERFSAQQFPDLHSELNLSSLELGDSALYFCASSDGQGGYNSPLHFGNGTRLTVT.

The rearrangement joins TRBV4-2 to TRBJ2-2; 7 bases are a match to TRBD1. The CDR3 has 15 residues. J gave up 3 bases and V 3 bases, and 4 bases lay outside the gene matches. Germline lookup yields CDR1 LGHNA and CDR2 YNFKEQ. The CDR3 nucleotides read TGTGCCAGCAGCCACAGGGGGATCGACACCGGGGAGCTGTTTTTT. It specifies CASSHRGIDTGELFF.

V gene TRBV20-1 combines with J gene TRBJ1-2; 11 bases fit TRBD1. V was pared by 5 bases and J by 7 bases, with 9 bases of the junction left unmatched. CDR1 is DFQATT and CDR2 is SNEGSKA in the germline V gene (reference sequence). The CDR3 is 14 residues long. In nucleotides, the CDR3 is TGCAGTGCTGGTGGACAGGGGGCCCGATTTGGCTACACCTTC. This sequence encodes CSAGGQGARFGYTF.

The chain employs TRBV24-1 and TRBJ1-2; perhaps TRBD1 as D (5 bases). Per germline, CDR1 KGHDR and CDR2 SFDVKD. The CDR3 length is 13 residues. V was trimmed by 4 bases and J by 8 bases, leaving 13 bases between them. CDR3 DNA: TGTGCCACCAGTGAGAGGCAGGGAGGAGGCTACACCTTC. This translates into CATSERQGGGYTF.

V is TRBV5-6 and J is TRBJ2-1; 7 nucleotides match TRBD1. Looked up from germline, CDR1 is SGHDT and CDR2 is YYEEEE. This CDR3 contains 16 residues. V shed 4 bases, J shed 3 bases, and the junction held 10 bases outside the gene matches. CDR3 region: CASSPSRDSYYNEQFF. CDR3 nucleotide sequence: TGTGCCAGCAGCCCGAGCCGGGACAGCTACTACAATGAGCAGTTCTTC.

The V and J genes are TRBV6-1 and TRBJ2-3, with TRBD2 identical over 9 bases. Germline CDR1 MNHNS, CDR2 SASEGT. V dropped 4 bases and J dropped 1; count of bases not matched to a gene: 15. CDR3 length equals 19 residues. The CDR3 sequence: CASSGSFAGGPMGTDTQYF. CDR3 nucleotide sequence: TGTGCCAGCAGTGGGTCGTTTGCGGGGGGGCCAATGGGCACAGATACGCAGTATTTT.

A few counts support this clone. The chain links TRBV4-1 to TRBJ1-5, with 10 bases fitting TRBD1. The CDR3 spans 15 residues. With 2 bases clipped from V and 5 bases from J, the junction kept 3 bases outside the gene matches. Germline-derived CDR1 and CDR2 are MGHRA and YSYEKL. The DNA for the CDR3 is TGCGCCAGCAGCCAACCCGGACAGGGGGATCAGCCCCAGCATTTT. As protein: CASSQPGQGDQPQHF.